This T cell receptor (beta chain) is drawn from a study of blood T cell repertoires in COVID-19. Turning to the study itself: Material from acute and convalescent COVID-19 was sourced from the United States, Italy and Spain. The analysed material was cDNA or gDNA that came from T cells, B-cell-depleted T cells, or PBMCs.

In the authors' workflow: Estimated nucleated cell counts came from reference gene primer amplification. The table came from immunoSEQ multiplex PCR; TCRdb's copy has only in-frame clones and leaves some out. The DNA was the basis for D and trimming; V, J and clone size are from that table. Of some 280,000 clones listed, roughly 85% are singletons. V lost 2 bases to trimming and J lost 1 base, with 15 bases between them. The CDR3 contains 16 residues. The germline V gene encodes CDR1 SGHTA and CDR2 FQGNSA. J is TRBJ2-7 and V is TRBV7-2, with D perhaps TRBD1 (6 bases). This TCR was sampled from a woman in her twenties or thirties with active or convalescent COVID-19. The sample taken for sequencing was peripheral blood. The DNA for the CDR3 is TGTGCCAGCAGCTTAATGACAGGACGGTTTTCCTACGAGCAGTACTTC. It translates to CASSLMTGRFSYEQYF.